The T cell receptor (beta chain) under discussion was sequenced for a study of blood T cell repertoires in COVID-19. Study at large: PBMCs, B-cell-depleted T cells, or T cells provided the cDNA or gDNA that made up the material.

Cohort assignment relied on participant-reported clinical history. The CDR3 contains 14 residues. The V gene lost 2 bases and the J gene lost 5 bases, with 12 bases spanning the gap. Germline assignment: CDR1 MNHEY and CDR2 SVGAGI. As processed by the authors: Scientists estimated how many nucleated cells there were by amplifying reference gene primers. Here immunoSEQ multiplex PCR was the method, and the copy in TCRdb shows in-frame clones only, minus some. The D gene and trimming were derived from the DNA, and the V and J assignments and clone size from that table. Of approximately 280,000 clones in the sample, approximately 89% are singletons; the top ten hold 1.9%.

This chain links TRBV6-5 with TRBJ2-5; a weak D match, TRBD2 (6 bases). Sequencing input: PBMCs or T cells enriched from blood (not recorded which). The receptor's source is a woman aged 55 to 70 who had recovered from COVID-19. In DNA, the CDR3 is TGTGCCAGCAGTTACCGCCGAGGAGGGGAGACCCAGTACTTC. Its protein product is CASSYRRGGETQYF.